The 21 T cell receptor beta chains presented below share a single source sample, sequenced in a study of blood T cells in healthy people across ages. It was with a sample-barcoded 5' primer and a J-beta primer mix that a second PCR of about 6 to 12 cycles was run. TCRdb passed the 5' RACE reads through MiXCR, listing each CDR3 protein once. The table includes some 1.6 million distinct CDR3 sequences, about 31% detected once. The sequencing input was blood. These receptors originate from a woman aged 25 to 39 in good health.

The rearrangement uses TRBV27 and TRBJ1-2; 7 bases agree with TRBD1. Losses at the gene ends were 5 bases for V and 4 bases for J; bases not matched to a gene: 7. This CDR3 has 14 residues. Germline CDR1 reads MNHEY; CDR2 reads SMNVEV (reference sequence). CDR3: CASSAHRGSYGYTF. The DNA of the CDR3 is TGTGCCAGCAGTGCACACAGGGGAAGCTATGGCTACACCTTC.

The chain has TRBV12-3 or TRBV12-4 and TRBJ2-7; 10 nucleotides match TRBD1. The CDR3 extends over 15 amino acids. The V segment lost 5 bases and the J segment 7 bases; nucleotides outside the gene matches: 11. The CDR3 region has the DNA TGTGCCAGCAGTCCCCATGACAGGGGGCCGGGGGAGCAGTACTTC. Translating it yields CASSPHDRGPGEQYF.

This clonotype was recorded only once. Here the CDR3 DNA reads TGTGCCAGCAGTCCTACTAGAATACCCTATTCCTACGAGCAGTACTTC. Protein sequence: CASSPTRIPYSYEQYF. The V call is TRBV6-6, the J call TRBJ2-7; tentatively, D is TRBD2 (5 bases). Per the germline V gene, CDR1 is MNHNY and CDR2 is SVGAGI (reference sequence). The CDR3 totals 16 residues. V was pared by 5 bases and J by 1 base, with 18 bases between.

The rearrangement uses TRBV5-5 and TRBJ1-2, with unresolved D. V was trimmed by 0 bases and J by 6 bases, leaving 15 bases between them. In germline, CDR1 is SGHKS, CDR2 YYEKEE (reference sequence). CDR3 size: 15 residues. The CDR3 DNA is TGTGCCAGCAGCTTGGATGGCGGCTTAAGGGATGGCTACACCTTC. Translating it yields CASSLDGGLRDGYTF.

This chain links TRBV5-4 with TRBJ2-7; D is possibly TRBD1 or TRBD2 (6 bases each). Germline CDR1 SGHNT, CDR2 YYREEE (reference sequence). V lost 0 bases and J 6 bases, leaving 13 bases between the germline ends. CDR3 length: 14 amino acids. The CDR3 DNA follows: TGTGCCAGCAGCTTGGATCCAGGGGAGGTCGAGCAGTACTTC. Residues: CASSLDPGEVEQYF.

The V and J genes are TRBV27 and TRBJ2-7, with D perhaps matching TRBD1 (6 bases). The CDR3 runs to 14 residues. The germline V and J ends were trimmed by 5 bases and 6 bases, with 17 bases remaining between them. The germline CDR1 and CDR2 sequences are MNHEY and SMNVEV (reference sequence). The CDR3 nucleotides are TGTGCCAGCAGTCTACAATCGACAGGCTGCGAGCAGTACTTC. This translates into CASSLQSTGCEQYF.

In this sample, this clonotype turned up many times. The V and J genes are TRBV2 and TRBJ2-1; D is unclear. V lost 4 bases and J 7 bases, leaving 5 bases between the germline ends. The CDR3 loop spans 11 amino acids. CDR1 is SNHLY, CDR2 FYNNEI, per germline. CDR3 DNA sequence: TGTGCCAGCAGTGGATTGAATGAGCAGTTCTTC. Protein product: CASSGLNEQFF. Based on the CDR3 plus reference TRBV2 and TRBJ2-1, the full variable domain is EPEVTQTPSHQVTQMGQEVILRCVPISNHLYFYWYRQILGQKVEFLVSFYNNEISEKSEIFDDQFSVERPDGSNFTLKIRSTKLEDSAMYFCASSGLNEQFFGPGTRLTVL.

CDR3 sequence (DNA): TGTGCCACCAGCAGAGATCGGGTTACCAACACTGAAGCTTTCTTT. This encodes CATSRDRVTNTEAFF. The rearrangement uses TRBV15 and TRBJ1-1; D unresolved. Germline V gives CDR1 LNHNV, CDR2 YYDKDF (reference sequence). V was clipped by 0 bases and J by 2 bases, with 10 bases between them. CDR3 length: 15 residues.

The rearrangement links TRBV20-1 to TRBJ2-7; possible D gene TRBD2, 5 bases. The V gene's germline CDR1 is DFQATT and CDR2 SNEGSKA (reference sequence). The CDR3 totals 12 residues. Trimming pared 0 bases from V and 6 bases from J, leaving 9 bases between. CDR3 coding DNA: TGCAGTGCTAGAGATCTGGGGAGCGAGCAGTACTTC. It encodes CSARDLGSEQYF.

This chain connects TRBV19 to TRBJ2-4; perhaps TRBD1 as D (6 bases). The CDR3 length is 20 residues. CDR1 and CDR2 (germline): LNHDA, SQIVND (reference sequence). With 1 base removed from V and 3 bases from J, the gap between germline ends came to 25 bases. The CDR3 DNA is TGTGCCAGTAGTATAGCTGGACAGTTCCCCAGGACCTTAGGCAAAAACATTCAGTACTTC. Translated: CASSIAGQFPRTLGKNIQYF.

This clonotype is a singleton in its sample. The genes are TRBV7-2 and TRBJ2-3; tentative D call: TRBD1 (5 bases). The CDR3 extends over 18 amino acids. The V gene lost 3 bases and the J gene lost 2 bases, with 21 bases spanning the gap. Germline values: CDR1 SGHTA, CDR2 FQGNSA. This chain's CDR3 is CASSFPISIGVFTDTQYF. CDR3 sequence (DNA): TGTGCCAGCAGCTTTCCAATTTCGATAGGGGTATTCACAGATACGCAGTATTTT. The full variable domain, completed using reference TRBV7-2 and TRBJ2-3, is GAGVSQSPSNKVTEKGKDVELRCDPISGHTALYWYRQSLGQGLEFLIYFQGNSAPDKSGLPSDRFSAERTGGSVSTLTIQRTQQEDSAVYLCASSFPISIGVFTDTQYFGPGTRLTVL.

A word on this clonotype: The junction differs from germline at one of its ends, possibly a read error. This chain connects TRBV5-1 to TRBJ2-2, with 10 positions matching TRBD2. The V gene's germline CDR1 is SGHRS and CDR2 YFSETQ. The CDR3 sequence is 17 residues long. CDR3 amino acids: CASSLSRLAGDTGEPFF. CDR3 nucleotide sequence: TGCGCCAGCAGCCTCTCCCGCCTAGCGGGAGACACCGGGGAGCCGTTTTTT.

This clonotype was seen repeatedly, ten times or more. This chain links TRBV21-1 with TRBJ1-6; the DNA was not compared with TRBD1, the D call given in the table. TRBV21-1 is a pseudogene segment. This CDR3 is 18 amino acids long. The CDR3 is CASSKESTGVSYNSPLHF. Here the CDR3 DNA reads TGTGCCAGCAGCAAAGAGTCCACAGGGGTCTCCTATAATTCACCCCTCCACTTT.

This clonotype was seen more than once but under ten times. CDR3 in amino acids: CSASPTGVKETQYF. The CDR3 DNA follows: TGCAGTGCTAGCCCTACAGGGGTGAAAGAGACCCAGTACTTC. This chain joins TRBV20-1 and TRBJ2-5; 7 bases map to TRBD1. CDR1 is DFQATT and CDR2 is SNEGSKA in the germline V gene (reference sequence). The CDR3 has 14 amino acids. Trimming took 3 bases from V and 3 from J; bases not matched to a gene: 7.

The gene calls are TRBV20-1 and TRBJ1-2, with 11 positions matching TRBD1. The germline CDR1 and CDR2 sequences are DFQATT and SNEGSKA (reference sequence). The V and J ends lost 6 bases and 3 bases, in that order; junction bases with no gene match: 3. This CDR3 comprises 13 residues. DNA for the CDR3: TGCAGTGCACAGGGACAGGGGGACTATGGCTACACCTTC. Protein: CSAQGQGDYGYTF.

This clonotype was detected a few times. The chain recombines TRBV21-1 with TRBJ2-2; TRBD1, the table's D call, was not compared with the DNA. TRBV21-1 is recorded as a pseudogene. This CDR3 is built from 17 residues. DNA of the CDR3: TGTGCCAGCAGCCATAGGGGGGGGGCTCCCCACTTCGGGGAGCTGTTTTTT. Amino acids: CASSHRGGAPHFGELFF.

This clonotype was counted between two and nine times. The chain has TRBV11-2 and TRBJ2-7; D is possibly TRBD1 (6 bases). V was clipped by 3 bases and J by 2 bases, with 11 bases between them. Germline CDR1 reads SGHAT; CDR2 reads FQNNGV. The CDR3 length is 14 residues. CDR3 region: CASSFGTLTYEQYF. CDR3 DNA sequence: TGTGCCAGCAGCTTTGGGACACTTACCTACGAGCAGTACTTC.

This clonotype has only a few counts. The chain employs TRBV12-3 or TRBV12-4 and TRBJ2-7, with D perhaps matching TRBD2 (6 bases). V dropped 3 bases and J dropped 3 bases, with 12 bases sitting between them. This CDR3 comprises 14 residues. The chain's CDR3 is CASSFGGTFYEQYF. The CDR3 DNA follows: TGTGCCAGCAGTTTTGGAGGGACTTTCTACGAGCAGTACTTC.

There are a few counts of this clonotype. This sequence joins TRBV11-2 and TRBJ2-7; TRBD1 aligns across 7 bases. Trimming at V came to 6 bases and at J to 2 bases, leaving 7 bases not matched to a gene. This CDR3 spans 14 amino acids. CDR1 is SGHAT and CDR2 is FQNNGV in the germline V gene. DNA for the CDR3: TGTGCCAGCAGTCCCAACAGGGGAACCTACGAGCAGTACTTC. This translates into CASSPNRGTYEQYF.

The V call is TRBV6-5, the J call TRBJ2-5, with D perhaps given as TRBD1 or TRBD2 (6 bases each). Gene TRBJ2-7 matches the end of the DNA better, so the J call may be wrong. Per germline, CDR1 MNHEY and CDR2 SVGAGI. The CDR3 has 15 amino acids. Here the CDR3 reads CASSYRGLEGDEQYF. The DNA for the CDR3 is TGTGCCAGCAGTTATCGGGGACTCGAGGGGGACGAGCAGTACTTC.

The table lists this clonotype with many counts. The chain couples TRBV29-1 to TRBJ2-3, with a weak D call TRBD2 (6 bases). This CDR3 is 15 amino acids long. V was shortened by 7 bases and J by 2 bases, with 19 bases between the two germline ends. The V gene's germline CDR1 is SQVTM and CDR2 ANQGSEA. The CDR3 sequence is CSGGQGLITTDTQYF. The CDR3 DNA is TGCAGCGGAGGCCAGGGACTTATCACCACAGATACGCAGTATTTT.